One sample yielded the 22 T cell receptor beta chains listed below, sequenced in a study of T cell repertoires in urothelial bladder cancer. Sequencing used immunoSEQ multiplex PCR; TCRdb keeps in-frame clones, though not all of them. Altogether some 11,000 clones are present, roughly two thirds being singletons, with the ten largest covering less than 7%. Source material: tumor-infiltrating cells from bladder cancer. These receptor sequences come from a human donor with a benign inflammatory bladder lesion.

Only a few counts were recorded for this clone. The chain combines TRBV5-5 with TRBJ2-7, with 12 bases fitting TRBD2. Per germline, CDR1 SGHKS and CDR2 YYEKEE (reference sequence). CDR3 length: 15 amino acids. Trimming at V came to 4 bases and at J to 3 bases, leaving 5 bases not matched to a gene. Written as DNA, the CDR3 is TGTGCCAGCAGCGCGCTAGCGGGGGGGCTCTACGAGCAGTACTTC. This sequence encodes CASSALAGGLYEQYF.

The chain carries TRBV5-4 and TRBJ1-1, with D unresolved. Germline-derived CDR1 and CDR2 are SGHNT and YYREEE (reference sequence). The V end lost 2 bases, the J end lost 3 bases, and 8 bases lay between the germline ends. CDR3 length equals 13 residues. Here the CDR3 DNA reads TGTGCCAGCAGCTTTACTAGGGACACTGAAGCTTTCTTT. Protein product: CASSFTRDTEAFF.

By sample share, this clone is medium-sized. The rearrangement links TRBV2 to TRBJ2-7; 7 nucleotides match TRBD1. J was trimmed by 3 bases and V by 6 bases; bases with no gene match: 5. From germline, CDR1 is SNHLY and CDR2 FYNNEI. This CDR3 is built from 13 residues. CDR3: CASSRQGDYEQYF. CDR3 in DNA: TGTGCCAGCAGCCGACAGGGAGACTACGAGCAGTACTTC.

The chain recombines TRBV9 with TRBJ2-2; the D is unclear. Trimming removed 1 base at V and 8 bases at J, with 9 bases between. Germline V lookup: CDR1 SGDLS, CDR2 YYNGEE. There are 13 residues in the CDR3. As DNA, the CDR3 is TGTGCCAGCAGCGTATCCCCTGCAGGGGAGCTGTTTTTT. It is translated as CASSVSPAGELFF.

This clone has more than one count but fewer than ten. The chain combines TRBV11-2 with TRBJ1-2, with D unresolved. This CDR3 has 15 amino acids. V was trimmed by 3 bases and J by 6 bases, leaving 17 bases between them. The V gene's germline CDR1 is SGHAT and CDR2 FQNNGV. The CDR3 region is CASSLKAGFTNGYTF. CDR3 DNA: TGTGCCAGCAGCTTGAAGGCAGGCTTTACCAATGGCTACACCTTC.

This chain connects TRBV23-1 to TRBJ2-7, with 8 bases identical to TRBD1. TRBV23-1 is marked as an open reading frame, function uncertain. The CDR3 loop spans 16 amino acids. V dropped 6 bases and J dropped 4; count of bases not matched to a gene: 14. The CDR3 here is CASSGRDRHNPYEQYF. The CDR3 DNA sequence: TGCGCCAGCAGCGGACGGGACAGGCATAACCCGTACGAGCAGTACTTC.

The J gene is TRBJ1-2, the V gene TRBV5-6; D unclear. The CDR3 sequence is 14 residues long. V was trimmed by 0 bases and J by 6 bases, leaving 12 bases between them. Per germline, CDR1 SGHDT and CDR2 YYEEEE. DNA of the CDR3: TGTGCCAGCAGCTTGGGTCGGGGATTGGATGGCTACACCTTC. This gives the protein CASSLGRGLDGYTF.

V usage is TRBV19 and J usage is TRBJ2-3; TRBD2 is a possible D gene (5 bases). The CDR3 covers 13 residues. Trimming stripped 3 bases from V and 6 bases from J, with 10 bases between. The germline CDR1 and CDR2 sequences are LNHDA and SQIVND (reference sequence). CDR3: CASSIRGTDTQYF. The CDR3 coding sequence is TGTGCCAGTAGTATTCGGGGTACGGATACGCAGTATTTT. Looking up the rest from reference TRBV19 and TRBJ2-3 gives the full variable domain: DGGITQSPKYLFRKEGQNVTLSCEQNLNHDAMYWYRQDPGQGLRLIYYSQIVNDFQKGDIAEGYSVSREKKESFPLTVTSAQKNPTAFYLCASSIRGTDTQYFGPGTRLTVL.

CDR3 protein: CASSPPGGREKLFF. CDR3 in DNA: TGTGCCAGCTCACCACCAGGGGGCAGGGAAAAACTGTTTTTT. The genes are TRBV18 and TRBJ1-4, with 7 bases identical to TRBD1. The CDR3 runs 14 residues. J was trimmed by 8 bases and V by 0 bases; bases with no gene match: 3. CDR1 KGHSH and CDR2 LQKENI come from the germline V gene. The complete variable domain, with remaining parts taken from reference TRBV18 and TRBJ1-4, reads NAGVMQNPRHLVRRRGQEARLRCSPMKGHSHVYWYRQLPEEGLKFMVYLQKENIIDESGMPKERFSAEFPKEGPSILRIQQVVRGDSAAYFCASSPPGGREKLFFGSGTQLSVL.

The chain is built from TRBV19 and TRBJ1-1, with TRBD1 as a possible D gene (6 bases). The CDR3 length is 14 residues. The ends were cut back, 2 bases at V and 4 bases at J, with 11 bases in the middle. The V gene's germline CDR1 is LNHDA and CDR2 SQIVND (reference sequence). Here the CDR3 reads CASSISQGSTEAFF. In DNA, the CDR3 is TGTGCCAGTAGTATATCACAGGGCAGCACTGAAGCTTTCTTT.

CDR3 sequence reads: CASSLYGPGMLGQYF. The CDR3 bases are TGTGCCAGCAGCCTCTACGGGCCTGGAATGCTGGGGCAGTATTTT. The V and J genes are TRBV5-4 and TRBJ2-3; D is uncertain. CDR1 and CDR2 from the germline V gene are SGHNT and YYREEE (reference sequence). This CDR3 is built from 15 residues. Trimming took 4 bases from V and 11 from J, leaving 23 bases between them.

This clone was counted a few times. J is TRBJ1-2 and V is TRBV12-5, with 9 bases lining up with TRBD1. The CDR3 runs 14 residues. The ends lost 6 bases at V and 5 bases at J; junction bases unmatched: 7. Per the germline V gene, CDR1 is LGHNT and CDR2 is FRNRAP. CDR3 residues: CASGPPQGAYGYTF. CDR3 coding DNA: TGTGCTAGTGGCCCCCCACAGGGGGCGTATGGCTACACCTTC.

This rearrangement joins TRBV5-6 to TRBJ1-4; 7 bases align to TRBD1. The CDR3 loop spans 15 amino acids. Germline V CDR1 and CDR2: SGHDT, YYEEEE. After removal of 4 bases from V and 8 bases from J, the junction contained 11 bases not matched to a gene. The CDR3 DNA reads TGTGCCAGCAGCCCAACCGAGCAGGGGGGCGAAAAACTGTTTTTT. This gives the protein CASSPTEQGGEKLFF. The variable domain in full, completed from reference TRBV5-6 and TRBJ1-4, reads DAGVTQSPTHLIKTRGQQVTLRCSPKSGHDTVSWYQQALGQGPQFIFQYYEEEERQRGNFPDRFSGHQFPNYSSELNVNALLLGDSALYLCASSPTEQGGEKLFFGSGTQLSVL.

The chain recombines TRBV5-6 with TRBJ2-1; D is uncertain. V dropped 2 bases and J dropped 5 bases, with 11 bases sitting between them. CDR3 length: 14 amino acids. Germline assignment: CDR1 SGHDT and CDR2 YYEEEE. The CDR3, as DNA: TGTGCCAGCAGCTTAATACAGAAGAACAATGAGCAGTTCTTC. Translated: CASSLIQKNNEQFF.

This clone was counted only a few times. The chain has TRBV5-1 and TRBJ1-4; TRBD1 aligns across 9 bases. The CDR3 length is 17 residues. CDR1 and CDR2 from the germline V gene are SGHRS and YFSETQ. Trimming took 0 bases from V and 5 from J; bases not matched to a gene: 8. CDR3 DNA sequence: TGCGCCAGCAGCTTGGAGCAATCCGGGACAGGGAATGAAAAACTGTTTTTT. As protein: CASSLEQSGTGNEKLFF. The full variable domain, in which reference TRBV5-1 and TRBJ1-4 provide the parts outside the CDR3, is KAGVTQTPRYLIKTRGQQVTLSCSPISGHRSVSWYQQTPGQGLQFLFEYFSETQRNKGNFPGRFSGRQFSNSRSEMNVSTLELGDSALYLCASSLEQSGTGNEKLFFGSGTQLSVL.

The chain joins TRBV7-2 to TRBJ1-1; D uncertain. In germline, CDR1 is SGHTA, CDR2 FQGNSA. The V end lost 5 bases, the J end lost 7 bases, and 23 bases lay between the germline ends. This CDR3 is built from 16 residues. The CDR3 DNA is TGTGCCAGCAGCACGCGTTCCACATTTGTAATCCTTGAAGCTTTCTTT. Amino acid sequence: CASSTRSTFVILEAFF.

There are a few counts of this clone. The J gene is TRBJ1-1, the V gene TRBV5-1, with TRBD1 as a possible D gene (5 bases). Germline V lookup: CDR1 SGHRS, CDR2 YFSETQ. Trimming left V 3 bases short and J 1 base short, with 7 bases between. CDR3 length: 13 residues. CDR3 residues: CASSSQGNTEAFF. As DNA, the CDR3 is TGCGCCAGCAGCTCTCAGGGGAACACTGAAGCTTTCTTT.

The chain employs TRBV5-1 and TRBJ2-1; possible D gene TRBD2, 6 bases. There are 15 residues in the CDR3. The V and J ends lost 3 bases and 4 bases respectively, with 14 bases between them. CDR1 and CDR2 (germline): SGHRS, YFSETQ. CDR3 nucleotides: TGCGCCAGCAGCTCCTCCGGAGGGAGGTACAATGAGCAGTTCTTC. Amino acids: CASSSSGGRYNEQFF.

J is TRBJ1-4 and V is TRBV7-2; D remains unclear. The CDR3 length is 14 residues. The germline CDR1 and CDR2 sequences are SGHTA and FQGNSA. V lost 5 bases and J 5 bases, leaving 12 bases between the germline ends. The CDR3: CASSPGGGNEKLFF. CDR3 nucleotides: TGTGCCAGCAGCCCGGGAGGTGGAAATGAAAAACTGTTTTTT.

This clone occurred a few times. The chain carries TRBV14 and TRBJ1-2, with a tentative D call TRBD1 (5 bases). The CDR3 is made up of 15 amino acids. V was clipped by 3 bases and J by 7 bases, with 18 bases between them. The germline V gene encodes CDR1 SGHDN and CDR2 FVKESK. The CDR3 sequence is CASSQAAGGVGGYTF. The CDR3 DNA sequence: TGTGCCAGCAGCCAGGCGGCGGGAGGGGTTGGTGGCTACACCTTC.

This CDR3 reads CAISLSGGASGNTIYF. The CDR3 coding sequence is TGTGCCATCAGTTTGAGCGGGGGGGCCTCTGGAAACACCATATATTTT. The chain joins TRBV10-3 to TRBJ1-3, with a weak D call TRBD1 (6 bases). Trimming removed 5 bases at V and 0 bases at J, with 14 bases between. CDR1 is ENHRY and CDR2 is SYGVKD in the germline V gene. This CDR3 is 16 amino acids long.

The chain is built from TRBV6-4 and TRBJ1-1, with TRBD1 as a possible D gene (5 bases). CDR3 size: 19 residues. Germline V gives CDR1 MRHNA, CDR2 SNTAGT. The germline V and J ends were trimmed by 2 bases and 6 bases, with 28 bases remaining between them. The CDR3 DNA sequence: TGTGCCAGCAGTGACAAAGTTAAATTTTCGGGGGGAAGAGGAGCTGAAGCTTTCTTT. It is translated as CASSDKVKFSGGRGAEAFF.